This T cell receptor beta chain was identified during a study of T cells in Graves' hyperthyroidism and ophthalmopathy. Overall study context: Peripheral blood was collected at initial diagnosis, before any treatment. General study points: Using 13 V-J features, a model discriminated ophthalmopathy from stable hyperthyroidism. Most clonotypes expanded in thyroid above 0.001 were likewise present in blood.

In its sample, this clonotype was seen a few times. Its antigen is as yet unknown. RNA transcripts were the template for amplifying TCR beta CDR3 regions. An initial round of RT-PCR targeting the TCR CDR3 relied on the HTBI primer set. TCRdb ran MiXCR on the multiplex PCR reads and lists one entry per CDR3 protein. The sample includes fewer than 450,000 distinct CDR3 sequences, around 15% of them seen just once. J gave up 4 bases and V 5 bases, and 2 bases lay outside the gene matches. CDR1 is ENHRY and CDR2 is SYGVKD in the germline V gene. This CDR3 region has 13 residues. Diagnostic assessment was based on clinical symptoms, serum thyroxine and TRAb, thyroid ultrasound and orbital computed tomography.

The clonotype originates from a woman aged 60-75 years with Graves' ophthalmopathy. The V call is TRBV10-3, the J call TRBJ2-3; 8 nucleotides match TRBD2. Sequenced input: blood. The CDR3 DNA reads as TGTGCCATCAGTAGCGGGAGTTCAGATACGCAGTATTTT. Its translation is CAISSGSSDTQYF.